This entry lists 24 T cell receptor beta chains sequenced from one sample in a study of OX40 agonist ivuxolimab in advanced cancers. Produced via immunoSEQ multiplex PCR; TCRdb's table is partial and in-frame only. The sample carries under 85,000 clones, less than 85% recorded once. Sequencing was performed on CD4+ or CD8+ T cells sorted from blood, taken in a trial of the OX40 agonist ivuxolimab. The receptors were sampled from an adult with an advanced solid tumor such as melanoma, head and neck, liver or kidney cancer.

V gene TRBV30 combines with J gene TRBJ2-3; the D gene could be TRBD1 or TRBD2 (6 bases each). The CDR3 is made up of 13 amino acids. V lost 3 bases and J 3 bases, leaving 10 bases between the germline ends. Germline V gene lookup returns CDR1 GTSNPN and CDR2 SVGIG (reference sequence). CDR3 DNA: TGTGCCTGGAGACAGGGAGGAACAGATACGCAGTATTTT. Translated: CAWRQGGTDTQYF. The whole variable domain, remainder taken from reference TRBV30 and TRBJ2-3, is SQTIHQWPATLVQPVGSPLSLECTVEGTSNPNLYWYRQAAGRGLQLLFYSVGIGQISSEVPQNLSASRPQDRQFILSSKKLLLSDSGFYLCAWRQGGTDTQYFGPGTRLTVL.

This chain uses TRBV7-2 with TRBJ2-3; no firm D call. CDR1 and CDR2 (germline): SGHTA, FQGNSA. This CDR3 comprises 13 residues. Trimming pared 1 base from V and 3 bases from J, leaving 5 bases between. CDR3 nucleotides: TGTGCCAGCAGCTTAGGCTGGACAGATACGCAGTATTTT. Residues: CASSLGWTDTQYF.

The gene calls are TRBV10-3 and TRBJ1-2; D possibly corresponds to TRBD1 (5 bases). Germline V CDR1 and CDR2: ENHRY, SYGVKD. The CDR3 totals 14 residues. Trimming stripped 3 bases from V and 6 bases from J, with 14 bases between. The CDR3, as DNA: TGTGCCATCAGTGATCAGGGCACAGTGAATGGCTACACCTTC. This sequence encodes CAISDQGTVNGYTF.

CDR3 loop: CASSPGGTMSYEQYF. The CDR3 DNA sequence: TGTGCCAGCAGCCCCGGGGGGACTATGTCCTACGAGCAGTACTTC. The chain couples TRBV27 to TRBJ2-7; 7 bases line up with TRBD2. CDR1 is MNHEY and CDR2 is SMNVEV in the germline V gene (reference sequence). The V and J ends lost 6 bases and 1 base, in that order; junction bases with no gene match: 9. This CDR3 is 15 amino acids long.

The chain joins TRBV11-2 to TRBJ2-1; 7 nucleotides line up with TRBD1. The CDR3 is 15 amino acids. Trimming removed 5 bases from V and 4 bases from J; junction bases left unmatched: 8. Germline V gene data show CDR1 as SGHAT and CDR2 as FQNNGV. CDR3 residues: CASSPTQGVYNEQFF. The DNA of the CDR3 is TGTGCCAGCAGCCCCACGCAGGGGGTTTACAATGAGCAGTTCTTC.

This chain connects TRBV28 to TRBJ1-1; D perhaps matches TRBD1 (5 bases). Germline CDR1 and CDR2: MDHEN and SYDVKM. The V end was cut by 5 bases, the J end by 0 bases, with 13 bases between. The CDR3 is 15 residues long. CDR3 nucleotide sequence: TGTGCCAGCAGTCTACTGGGACGGATGAACACTGAAGCTTTCTTT. Residues: CASSLLGRMNTEAFF.

V gene TRBV5-4 combines with J gene TRBJ1-3; D unresolved. The CDR3 has 14 residues. The V and J ends lost 4 bases and 0 bases respectively, with 8 bases between them. Germline CDR1 is SGHNT and CDR2 is YYREEE (reference sequence). The CDR3: CASSRTGSGNTIYF. The CDR3 DNA sequence: TGTGCCAGCAGCCGGACGGGCTCTGGAAACACCATATATTTT.

The chain combines TRBV10-1 with TRBJ2-7; TRBD2 matches at 12 bases. The CDR3 loop spans 17 amino acids. CDR1 and CDR2 (germline): WNHNN, SYGVQD (reference sequence). The trim removed 5 bases at V and 6 bases at J, leaving 14 bases unmatched. The CDR3 DNA reads as TGCGCCAGCAGTAAGGGGCTAGCGGGAGGGTCCTCCGCCGAGCAGTACTTC. This translates into CASSKGLAGGSSAEQYF.

The chain combines TRBV6-1 with TRBJ1-5; D call uncertain. This CDR3 region has 15 residues. The germline V gene encodes CDR1 MNHNS and CDR2 SASEGT. Deletions cut 2 bases from V and 2 bases from J, with 10 bases between. The CDR3 sequence: CASSESGKGNQPQHF. CDR3 nucleotide sequence: TGTGCCAGCAGTGAATCGGGGAAAGGCAATCAGCCCCAGCATTTT.

The chain has TRBV6-1 and TRBJ1-6; D is undetermined. CDR1 is MNHNS and CDR2 is SASEGT in the germline V gene. V was trimmed by 8 bases and J by 8 bases, leaving 13 bases between them. The CDR3 runs 13 residues. CDR3 region: CASGLEEDSPLHF. In DNA form, the CDR3 reads TGTGCCAGCGGCCTGGAAGAGGATTCACCCCTCCACTTT.

This clone has a single count. The chain combines TRBV5-8 with TRBJ1-1; perhaps TRBD1 as D (6 bases). The ends were cut back, 3 bases at V and 9 bases at J, with 15 bases in the middle. The CDR3 spans 13 residues. Germline V gene data show CDR1 as SGHTS and CDR2 as YDEGEE. The CDR3 DNA reads TGTGCCAGCAGCTCGGGGGGCTGGCAGAAAGCTTTCTTT. This encodes CASSSGGWQKAFF.

This sequence joins TRBV9 and TRBJ2-3; the D is unclear. The length of the CDR3 is 13 residues. Looked up from germline, CDR1 is SGDLS and CDR2 is YYNGEE. Trimming left V 3 bases short and J 2 bases short, with 7 bases between. The CDR3 DNA reads TGTGCCAGCAGCGGTGATACCACAGATACGCAGTATTTT. Translated, it gives CASSGDTTDTQYF.

This sequence joins TRBV7-2 and TRBJ2-5; 12 bases map to TRBD1. CDR3 size: 14 residues. The germline V gene encodes CDR1 SGHTA and CDR2 FQGNSA. J was trimmed by 5 bases and V by 5 bases; bases with no gene match: 3. For the CDR3, the DNA is TGTGCCAGCAGCGCGGGACAGGGGGCTGAGACCCAGTACTTC. The encoded protein is CASSAGQGAETQYF. The full variable domain, in which reference TRBV7-2 and TRBJ2-5 provide the parts outside the CDR3, is GAGVSQSPSNKVTEKGKDVELRCDPISGHTALYWYRQSLGQGLEFLIYFQGNSAPDKSGLPSDRFSAERTGGSVSTLTIQRTQQEDSAVYLCASSAGQGAETQYFGPGTRLLVL.

This clone showed up just once. The rearrangement uses TRBV5-1 and TRBJ2-1; D is unresolved. Germline CDR1 SGHRS, CDR2 YFSETQ. The CDR3 is 14 amino acids. V shed 0 bases and J shed 4 bases, with 8 bases lying between them. The CDR3 here is CASSLGPAYNEQFF. The CDR3 DNA follows: TGCGCCAGCAGCTTGGGACCTGCGTACAATGAGCAGTTCTTC.

The chain recombines TRBV5-8 with TRBJ2-7; D remains ambiguous. V gave up 2 bases and J gave up 2 bases, with 14 bases separating them. Germline CDR1 reads SGHTS; CDR2 reads YDEGEE. The CDR3 consists of 15 residues. The CDR3 loop reads CASSFLTKETYEQYF. The CDR3 DNA reads TGTGCCAGCAGCTTCTTGACAAAAGAGACCTACGAGCAGTACTTC. The full variable domain, its missing parts supplied by reference TRBV5-8 and TRBJ2-7, is EAGVTQSPTHLIKTRGQQATLRCSPISGHTSVYWYQQALGLGLQFLLWYDEGEERNRGNFPPRFSGRQFPNYSSELNVNALELEDSALYLCASSFLTKETYEQYFGPGTRLTVT.

The chain employs TRBV7-3 and TRBJ2-5, with 8 bases identical to TRBD2. Losses at the gene ends were 6 bases for V and 4 bases for J; bases not matched to a gene: 10. Germline V gives CDR1 SGHTA, CDR2 FQGTGA. This CDR3 comprises 15 residues. The CDR3 reads CASREGTSRAETQYF. Written as DNA, the CDR3 is TGTGCCAGCAGAGAAGGGACTAGTCGGGCAGAGACCCAGTACTTC.

This clone was seen a single time. J is TRBJ1-1 and V is TRBV5-1, with a tentative D call TRBD1 (5 bases). The germline V gene has CDR1 SGHRS and CDR2 YFSETQ. The V end lost 3 bases, the J end lost 7 bases, and 16 bases lay between the germline ends. The CDR3 runs to 14 residues. CDR3 sequence: CASSSGDRQNEAFF. For the CDR3, the DNA is TGCGCCAGCAGCTCTGGGGACCGGCAAAATGAAGCTTTCTTT. The full variable domain, its missing parts supplied by reference TRBV5-1 and TRBJ1-1, is KAGVTQTPRYLIKTRGQQVTLSCSPISGHRSVSWYQQTPGQGLQFLFEYFSETQRNKGNFPGRFSGRQFSNSRSEMNVSTLELGDSALYLCASSSGDRQNEAFFGQGTRLTVV.

The chain has TRBV28 and TRBJ2-7; 12 bases map to TRBD2. After removal of 5 bases from V and 6 bases from J, the junction contained 8 bases not matched to a gene. The CDR3 extends over 15 amino acids. The germline V gene encodes CDR1 MDHEN and CDR2 SYDVKM. This CDR3 is CASSPRLAGVGEQYF. CDR3 nucleotide sequence: TGTGCCAGCAGTCCACGACTAGCGGGAGTGGGCGAGCAGTACTTC.

The rearrangement links TRBV6-5 to TRBJ1-5; TRBD1 aligns across 9 bases. The CDR3 is 15 residues long. V lost 5 bases, J lost 2 bases, and 4 bases stayed unmatched. Germline loops: CDR1 MNHEY, CDR2 SVGAGI. The CDR3 DNA sequence: TGTGCCAGCAGTCTAACAGGGGGCGGCAATCAGCCCCAGCATTTT. It yields the protein CASSLTGGGNQPQHF.

This clone was observed a single time. The J gene is TRBJ1-2, the V gene TRBV28; a possible D gene is TRBD1 (6 bases). CDR3 length equals 13 residues. Germline V CDR1 and CDR2: MDHEN, SYDVKM. Trimming shortened V by 5 bases and J by 4 bases, and 11 bases separated the two germline ends. The chain's CDR3 is CASSAGQRYGYTF. The CDR3 nucleotides read TGTGCCAGCAGTGCCGGACAGCGCTATGGCTACACCTTC.

V usage is TRBV6-6 and J usage is TRBJ1-1, with D possibly TRBD1 on 6 matching bases. Germline lookup yields CDR1 MNHNY and CDR2 SVGAGI (reference sequence). The ends were cut back, 6 bases at V and 7 bases at J, with 18 bases in the middle. The CDR3 has 14 amino acids. The CDR3 loop reads CASRPDRYEGEAFF. CDR3 DNA sequence: TGTGCCAGCAGGCCCGACAGGTATGAGGGTGAAGCTTTCTTT.

Only a few counts were recorded for this clone. The chain joins TRBV7-7 to TRBJ2-5; D gene uncertain. The CDR3 contains 14 residues. V was pared by 2 bases and J by 1 base, with 8 bases between. Germline CDR1 reads SSHAT; CDR2 reads FNYEAQ (reference sequence). In nucleotides, the CDR3 is TGTGCCAGCAGCTTATATGGCCTCCAAGAGACCCAGTACTTC. It encodes CASSLYGLQETQYF.

J is TRBJ2-3 and V is TRBV25-1; 8 bases fit TRBD2. CDR3 length: 14 residues. CDR1 is MGHDK, CDR2 SYGVNS, per germline. J lost 0 bases, V lost 7 bases, and 3 bases had no gene match. The CDR3 sequence is CASTGGISTDTQYF. The DNA of the CDR3 is TGTGCCAGCACGGGGGGGATTAGCACAGATACGCAGTATTTT.

The chain has TRBV6-6 and TRBJ2-7; D gene ambiguous. The CDR3 has 15 residues. The germline V and J ends were trimmed by 4 bases and 0 bases, with 13 bases remaining between them. Per germline, CDR1 MNHNY and CDR2 SVGAGI (reference sequence). This chain's CDR3 is CASSSPGLSSYEQYF. CDR3 nucleotide sequence: TGTGCCAGCAGTTCCCCGGGCCTTAGCTCCTACGAGCAGTACTTC.